One sample yielded the 24 T cell receptor beta chains listed below, sequenced in a study of cytomegalovirus exposure and HLA in healthy donors. 13 Jbeta primers and 60 Vbeta primers were used for the PCR. Only in-frame clones appear in the TCRdb table, and some are missing; sequencing was by immunoSEQ multiplex PCR. This table has 120,000 or so clones, around 70% appearing once. The specimen sequenced was PBMCs. Source of these receptors: a woman aged 40-49 years in good health and CMV-seropositive.

The genes are TRBV5-4 and TRBJ1-1; D uncertain. The V gene's germline CDR1 is SGHNT and CDR2 YYREEE (reference sequence). V lost 6 bases and J lost 1, with 10 bases in between. CDR3 length: 13 amino acids. The DNA of the CDR3 is TGTGCCAGCAACTCGATTGGGAACACTGAAGCTTTCTTT. It encodes CASNSIGNTEAFF. The full variable domain, its missing parts supplied by reference TRBV5-4 and TRBJ1-1, is ETGVTQSPTHLIKTRGQQVTLRCSSQSGHNTVSWYQQALGQGPQFIFQYYREEENGRGNFPPRFSGLQFPNYSSELNVNALELDDSALYLCASNSIGNTEAFFGQGTRLTVV.

This clone was detected only a few times. The gene calls are TRBV7-3 and TRBJ2-1; 7 nucleotides agree with TRBD1. In germline, CDR1 is SGHTA, CDR2 FQGTGA. This CDR3 has 16 residues. J lost 6 bases, V lost 0 bases, and 8 bases had no gene match. The CDR3 region has the DNA TGTGCCAGCAGCTTAACAGACTCTCGACAGGGCAATGAGCAGTTCTTC. This translates into CASSLTDSRQGNEQFF.

The chain carries TRBV7-9 and TRBJ2-7, with 7 bases matching TRBD2. Germline-derived CDR1 and CDR2 are SEHNR and FQNEAQ (reference sequence). CDR3 length: 15 amino acids. Trimming at V came to 1 base and at J to 4 bases, leaving 7 bases not matched to a gene. Written as DNA, the CDR3 is TGTGCCAGCAGCTTAGAGGGCGGGGGAAGGTACGAGCAGTACTTC. Translating it yields CASSLEGGGRYEQYF.

The CDR3 loop is CASSLYNQGRAFF. The CDR3 DNA reads as TGCGCCAGCAGCTTGTATAATCAGGGGAGAGCTTTCTTT. This chain connects TRBV5-1 to TRBJ1-1; D is perhaps TRBD1 (6 bases). Trimming removed 1 base from V and 10 bases from J, with 14 bases in between. This CDR3 spans 13 amino acids. The germline gives CDR1 SGHRS, CDR2 YFSETQ. Complete variable domain (other parts from reference TRBV5-1 and TRBJ1-1): KAGVTQTPRYLIKTRGQQVTLSCSPISGHRSVSWYQQTPGQGLQFLFEYFSETQRNKGNFPGRFSGRQFSNSRSEMNVSTLELGDSALYLCASSLYNQGRAFFGQGTRLTVV.

The chain employs TRBV27 and TRBJ1-1; unclear D gene. Germline CDR1 is MNHEY and CDR2 is SMNVEV (reference sequence). V was cut by 5 bases and J by 5 bases, with 12 bases left in between. This CDR3 is built from 13 residues. CDR3 DNA sequence: TGTGCCAGCAGTCCCCTAACGGTGACTGAAGCTTTCTTT. Protein product: CASSPLTVTEAFF.

The chain employs TRBV19 and TRBJ2-3, with D possibly being TRBD1 (6 bases). There are 14 residues in the CDR3. The V gene lost 5 bases and the J gene lost 0 bases, with 9 bases spanning the gap. Germline V gives CDR1 LNHDA, CDR2 SQIVND (reference sequence). DNA of the CDR3: TGTGCCAGTAGTCCGGACAGTAGCACAGATACGCAGTATTTT. As protein: CASSPDSSTDTQYF.

The chain couples TRBV5-4 to TRBJ2-2, with TRBD2 matching 8 bases. Germline CDR1 and CDR2: SGHNT and YYREEE (reference sequence). The CDR3 totals 17 residues. Trimming removed 6 bases from V and 5 bases from J; junction bases left unmatched: 15. CDR3 protein: CASTRGGRAGDTGELFF. CDR3 DNA: TGTGCCAGCACACGGGGGGGGCGGGCCGGAGATACCGGGGAGCTGTTTTTT.

This clone was counted between two and nine times. As DNA, the CDR3 is TGCGCCAGCAGCCTACCAGACAGGTCCGAAGCTTTCTTT. Its translation is CASSLPDRSEAFF. The chain has TRBV4-1 and TRBJ1-1; weak D call: TRBD1 (6 bases). The germline gives CDR1 MGHRA, CDR2 YSYEKL. The V gene lost 4 bases and the J gene lost 8 bases, with 14 bases spanning the gap. The CDR3 totals 13 residues.

V gene TRBV6-5 combines with J gene TRBJ1-4; D is undetermined. The CDR3 loop spans 13 amino acids. V was cut by 7 bases and J by 13 bases, with 19 bases left in between. Looked up from germline, CDR1 is MNHEY and CDR2 is SVGAGI. The CDR3 region is CASTLGKSFRLFF. CDR3 nucleotide sequence: TGTGCCAGCACTTTGGGCAAAAGTTTTAGACTGTTTTTT.

The chain couples TRBV9 to TRBJ1-4; D gene uncertain. CDR1 and CDR2 (germline): SGDLS, YYNGEE. The CDR3 contains 13 residues. Trimming stripped 0 bases from V and 10 bases from J, with 10 bases between. This CDR3 is CASSVDPGTKLFF. CDR3 in DNA: TGTGCCAGCAGCGTAGATCCAGGAACAAAACTGTTTTTT. The full variable domain, with the rest looked up from reference TRBV9 and TRBJ1-4, is DSGVTQTPKHLITATGQRVTLRCSPRSGDLSVYWYQQSLDQGLQFLIQYYNGEERAKGNILERFSAQQFPDLHSELNLSSLELGDSALYFCASSVDPGTKLFFGSGTQLSVL.

This chain links TRBV6-6 with TRBJ1-4; 7 nucleotides agree with TRBD1. Germline V lookup: CDR1 MNHNY, CDR2 SVGAGI (reference sequence). V lost 6 bases to trimming and J lost 0 bases; unmatched junction nucleotides: 4. The CDR3 has 15 amino acids. The CDR3 loop reads CASSPGQATNEKLFF. CDR3 coding DNA: TGTGCCAGCAGCCCTGGACAGGCAACTAATGAAAAACTGTTTTTT.

This clone was found a few times. The chain recombines TRBV5-1 with TRBJ1-1, with 8 bases identical to TRBD1. Germline CDR1 and CDR2: SGHRS and YFSETQ. After removal of 0 bases from V and 2 bases from J, the junction contained 6 bases not matched to a gene. The CDR3 covers 16 residues. The CDR3 loop is CASSLGTGYLNTEAFF. CDR3 in DNA: TGCGCCAGCAGCTTGGGGACAGGGTATCTTAACACTGAAGCTTTCTTT.

This clone was found a few times. The rearrangement joins TRBV5-4 to TRBJ2-1; 7 bases match TRBD1. V was clipped by 3 bases and J by 0 bases; unmatched bases: 3. This CDR3 comprises 15 residues. Germline loops: CDR1 SGHNT, CDR2 YYREEE (reference sequence). The CDR3 coding sequence is TGTGCCAGCAGCTCGACAGGGTTCTCCTACAATGAGCAGTTCTTC. Its protein is CASSSTGFSYNEQFF. Full variable domain (missing parts from reference TRBV5-4 and TRBJ2-1): ETGVTQSPTHLIKTRGQQVTLRCSSQSGHNTVSWYQQALGQGPQFIFQYYREEENGRGNFPPRFSGLQFPNYSSELNVNALELDDSALYLCASSSTGFSYNEQFFGPGTRLTVL.

The chain couples TRBV19 to TRBJ1-1, with D unresolved. Deletions cut 6 bases from V and 11 bases from J, with 13 bases between. Germline assignment: CDR1 LNHDA and CDR2 SQIVND (reference sequence). The CDR3 consists of 11 residues. CDR3 DNA: TGTGCCAGTAGCCCGGGTAAGAGGGCTTTCTTT. Translation gives CASSPGKRAFF.

On this clone itself: Other nucleotide sequences in the sample specify the same CDR3. The chain recombines TRBV7-3 with TRBJ2-7, with 10 bases matching TRBD1. Germline V gene data show CDR1 as SGHTA and CDR2 as FQGTGA. The CDR3 loop spans 14 amino acids. With 5 bases clipped from V and 1 base from J, the junction kept 2 bases outside the gene matches. CDR3 sequence: CASSPDRGSYEQYF. The CDR3 DNA reads as TGTGCCAGCAGCCCGGACAGGGGGTCCTACGAGCAGTACTTC.

The J gene is TRBJ2-5, the V gene TRBV7-2; D is ambiguous. The CDR3 has 14 amino acids. Trimming removed 1 base from V and 1 base from J, with 7 bases in between. CDR1 is SGHTA and CDR2 is FQGNSA in the germline V gene. The CDR3 region is CASSLVRGQETQYF. The DNA of the CDR3 is TGTGCCAGCAGCTTAGTTCGAGGCCAAGAGACCCAGTACTTC.

The V and J genes are TRBV2 and TRBJ2-7; TRBD1 aligns across 7 bases. The CDR3 sequence is 13 residues long. Trimming took 6 bases from V and 5 from J; bases not matched to a gene: 7. Germline lookup yields CDR1 SNHLY and CDR2 FYNNEI. The CDR3 DNA sequence: TGTGCCAGCAGCGCCGACAGGGTCAACGAGCAGTACTTC. This sequence encodes CASSADRVNEQYF. The variable domain in full, completed from reference TRBV2 and TRBJ2-7, reads EPEVTQTPSHQVTQMGQEVILRCVPISNHLYFYWYRQILGQKVEFLVSFYNNEISEKSEIFDDQFSVERPDGSNFTLKIRSTKLEDSAMYFCASSADRVNEQYFGPGTRLTVT.

This clone was counted between two and nine times. The V call is TRBV6-4, the J call TRBJ2-5; 10 bases agree with TRBD2. Trimming removed 8 bases from V and 7 bases from J; junction bases left unmatched: 16. This CDR3 spans 16 amino acids. Germline-derived CDR1 and CDR2 are MRHNA and SNTAGT. CDR3 sequence reads: CASAKPGHSGGGTQYF. The CDR3 coding sequence is TGTGCCAGCGCAAAGCCGGGGCACAGCGGGGGGGGGACCCAGTACTTC.

J is TRBJ2-7 and V is TRBV5-4, with 12 bases fitting TRBD1. Germline V gene lookup returns CDR1 SGHNT and CDR2 YYREEE (reference sequence). Trimming at V came to 3 bases and at J to 2 bases, leaving 12 bases not matched to a gene. The CDR3 is 18 amino acids. CDR3 coding DNA: TGTGCCAGCAGCTCCGCTGGGACAGGGGGCGCTTCGACCTACGAGCAGTACTTC. It codes for CASSSAGTGGASTYEQYF.

This chain joins TRBV27 and TRBJ1-6; D remains unclear. With 3 bases removed from V and 10 bases from J, the gap between germline ends came to 16 bases. The CDR3 has 15 amino acids. In germline, CDR1 is MNHEY, CDR2 SMNVEV (reference sequence). The CDR3 sequence is CASSFMWAPSSPLHF. CDR3 in DNA: TGTGCCAGCAGTTTTATGTGGGCCCCTAGCTCACCCCTCCACTTT.

The V and J genes are TRBV10-3 and TRBJ1-1, with a possible D match to TRBD1 (6 bases). The length of the CDR3 is 13 residues. Germline values: CDR1 ENHRY, CDR2 SYGVKD. V was shortened by 6 bases and J by 2 bases, with 10 bases between the two germline ends. CDR3 sequence: CAIRTGENTEAFF. The CDR3 DNA is TGTGCCATCAGGACAGGTGAAAACACTGAAGCTTTCTTT.

The chain recombines TRBV9 with TRBJ1-2; 9 bases map to TRBD1. CDR1 and CDR2 (germline): SGDLS, YYNGEE. The CDR3 is 17 amino acids. V was pared by 0 bases and J by 4 bases, with 10 bases of the junction left unmatched. CDR3 sequence reads: CASSVDVGTGLAYGYTF. The CDR3 DNA is TGTGCCAGCAGCGTAGACGTCGGGACAGGGTTGGCCTATGGCTACACCTTC. Full variable domain (missing parts from reference TRBV9 and TRBJ1-2): DSGVTQTPKHLITATGQRVTLRCSPRSGDLSVYWYQQSLDQGLQFLIQYYNGEERAKGNILERFSAQQFPDLHSELNLSSLELGDSALYFCASSVDVGTGLAYGYTFGSGTRLTVV.

This chain connects TRBV10-3 to TRBJ2-7; D perhaps matches TRBD1 (9 bases). Germline V CDR1 and CDR2: ENHRY, SYGVKD. Trimming pared 5 bases from V and 7 bases from J, leaving 42 bases between. CDR3 size: 22 residues. The CDR3 loop reads CAISLRDRDAGRGATIDSEQYF. The CDR3 DNA reads as TGTGCCATCAGTCTCCGGGACAGGGATGCGGGGCGGGGGGCCACCATCGATTCGGAGCAGTACTTC.

The genes are TRBV6-1 and TRBJ1-2; possible D gene TRBD1, 6 bases. The V end lost 1 base, the J end lost 6 bases, and 9 bases lay between the germline ends. Germline CDR1 MNHNS, CDR2 SASEGT. This CDR3 has 13 amino acids. The CDR3 DNA reads as TGTGCCAGCAGTGAAGGGGGACACCATGGCTACACCTTC. Translating gives CASSEGGHHGYTF.